The 27 T cell receptor beta chains below all came from one sample that was sequenced in a study of blood T cell repertoires in COVID-19. The data were produced by immunoSEQ multiplex PCR, yet TCRdb's version contains in-frame clones alone and is incomplete. The sample has about 150,000 clones, 85% to 90% seen once. Specimen: peripheral blood. Every receptor here comes from a woman between 55 and 75 years old with active COVID-19.

This chain joins TRBV4-3 and TRBJ2-4, with 12 bases that match TRBD2. Germline V gene sequence: CDR1 LGHNA, CDR2 YSLEER. V lost 0 bases to trimming and J lost 4 bases; unmatched junction nucleotides: 1. CDR3 size: 16 residues. CDR3 bases: TGCGCCAGCAGCCAAGAGACTAGCGGGGGAAAAAACATTCAGTACTTC. Encoded protein: CASSQETSGGKNIQYF.

J is TRBJ1-2 and V is TRBV12-3 or TRBV12-4; no firm D call. The CDR3 is made up of 12 amino acids. V was trimmed by 0 bases and J by 5 bases, leaving 4 bases between them. The CDR3 nucleotides are TGTGCCAGCAGTTTAGCCGTTTATGGCTACACCTTC. This sequence encodes CASSLAVYGYTF.

In its sample, this clone was seen once. This chain uses TRBV15 with TRBJ1-1, with 7 bases lining up with TRBD1. Germline-derived CDR1 and CDR2 are LNHNV and YYDKDF (reference sequence). The trim removed 4 bases at V and 1 base at J, leaving 6 bases unmatched. This CDR3 is 15 amino acids long. CDR3 protein: CATSTSGQANTEAFF. Written as DNA, the CDR3 is TGTGCCACCAGCACTTCTGGACAGGCGAACACTGAAGCTTTCTTT.

This chain links TRBV13 with TRBJ1-2, with D tentatively TRBD1 (6 bases). In germline, CDR1 is PRHDT, CDR2 FYEKMQ (reference sequence). The CDR3 extends over 17 amino acids. Trimming shortened V by 4 bases and J by 4 bases, and 22 bases separated the two germline ends. CDR3 loop: CASSSRDIGAKAYGYTF. CDR3 DNA: TGTGCCAGCAGCTCTCGGGACATCGGGGCAAAAGCCTATGGCTACACCTTC.

The chain uses TRBV5-6 and TRBJ1-3, with 8 nucleotides matching TRBD1. This CDR3 has 17 residues. From germline, CDR1 is SGHDT and CDR2 YYEEEE. Losses at the gene ends were 4 bases for V and 4 bases for J; bases not matched to a gene: 13. CDR3 bases: TGTGCCAGCAGCCGACCCCAGGGGGCACAAAGGGGAAACACCATATATTTT. Protein product: CASSRPQGAQRGNTIYF.

The J gene is TRBJ2-7, the V gene TRBV9, with 7 bases matching TRBD2. Germline CDR1 reads SGDLS; CDR2 reads YYNGEE. CDR3 length: 15 residues. Losses at the gene ends were 4 bases for V and 3 bases for J; bases not matched to a gene: 10. The CDR3 loop is CASSPREGGVYEQYF. DNA of the CDR3: TGTGCCAGCAGCCCTAGGGAGGGCGGAGTCTACGAGCAGTACTTC.

This clone was picked up one time. The chain employs TRBV7-2 and TRBJ2-7, with 12 bases that match TRBD2. Per the germline V gene, CDR1 is SGHTA and CDR2 is FQGNSA. This CDR3 comprises 16 residues. Trimming took 1 base from V and 4 from J; bases not matched to a gene: 5. CDR3 sequence: CASSLGPLAGGYEQYF. The DNA of the CDR3 is TGTGCCAGCAGCTTAGGCCCTCTAGCGGGAGGGTACGAGCAGTACTTC.

The V call is TRBV18, the J call TRBJ2-1, with 8 nucleotides matching TRBD2. Germline CDR1 KGHSH, CDR2 LQKENI. The CDR3 is 19 amino acids. After removal of 2 bases from V and 8 bases from J, the junction contained 20 bases not matched to a gene. As DNA, the CDR3 is TGTGCCAGCTCACCAAGGATGCGTAGCGGGACTCCCTCGTCGGATGAGCAGTTCTTC. Amino acids: CASSPRMRSGTPSSDEQFF.

The chain joins TRBV30 to TRBJ2-5, with no clear D. The CDR3 extends over 12 amino acids. The germline V and J ends were trimmed by 3 bases and 5 bases, with 10 bases remaining between them. The V gene's germline CDR1 is GTSNPN and CDR2 SVGIG (reference sequence). The CDR3, as DNA: TGTGCCTGGAGCAGCTCCGGGGAGACCCAGTACTTC. Protein: CAWSSSGETQYF.

In its sample, this clone was seen once. The V and J genes are TRBV7-2 and TRBJ1-4; D unresolved. The germline V and J ends were trimmed by 4 bases and 5 bases, with 5 bases remaining between them. The CDR3 consists of 12 residues. Germline CDR1 and CDR2: SGHTA and FQGNSA. CDR3 sequence (DNA): TGTGCCAGCAGCTCCTTAAATGAAAAACTGTTTTTT. The encoded protein is CASSSLNEKLFF.

The chain combines TRBV11-2 with TRBJ2-1; a possible D gene is TRBD1 (5 bases). The CDR3 sequence is 14 residues long. The V gene's germline CDR1 is SGHAT and CDR2 FQNNGV. V gave up 4 bases and J gave up 2 bases, with 9 bases separating them. This CDR3 reads CASSSDSAYNEQFF. The CDR3 DNA reads TGTGCCAGCAGCTCCGACAGTGCCTACAATGAGCAGTTCTTC.

Notes on this clone: One end of the junction does not line up with germline, which may come from a read error. This chain links TRBV7-2 with TRBJ2-1, with 12 bases lining up with TRBD2. CDR1 and CDR2 (germline): SGHTA, FQGNSA. This CDR3 is built from 16 residues. As DNA, the CDR3 is TGTGCCAGCAGCCTAGCGGGAGGGCCTTCCTACAATGAGCAGTTCTTC. As protein: CASSLAGGPSYNEQFF.

The chain recombines TRBV10-3 with TRBJ1-5; a weak D match, TRBD1 (5 bases). The CDR3 has 15 amino acids. CDR1 is ENHRY and CDR2 is SYGVKD in the germline V gene. Trimming removed 6 bases from V and 4 bases from J, with 16 bases in between. The CDR3 bases are TGTGCCATCAGCAGGTCTTCGGACAATAATCAGCCCCAGCATTTT. Its protein is CAISRSSDNNQPQHF.

The chain couples TRBV5-1 to TRBJ2-1, with 10 bases lining up with TRBD2. Germline trimming cut 4 bases from V and 5 bases from J; bases unmatched to any gene: 9. The CDR3 runs 16 residues. From germline, CDR1 is SGHRS and CDR2 YFSETQ. The CDR3 reads CASSRVSGRAHNEQFF. In nucleotides, the CDR3 is TGCGCCAGCAGCCGGGTCAGCGGGAGGGCCCACAATGAGCAGTTCTTC. Complete variable domain (other parts from reference TRBV5-1 and TRBJ2-1): KAGVTQTPRYLIKTRGQQVTLSCSPISGHRSVSWYQQTPGQGLQFLFEYFSETQRNKGNFPGRFSGRQFSNSRSEMNVSTLELGDSALYLCASSRVSGRAHNEQFFGPGTRLTVL.

The chain couples TRBV18 to TRBJ1-2, with TRBD1 as a possible D gene (6 bases). V lost 5 bases to trimming and J lost 1 base, with 11 bases between them. Germline V gene lookup returns CDR1 KGHSH and CDR2 LQKENI. The CDR3 totals 14 residues. CDR3 protein: CASSSGTNNYGYTF. The CDR3 coding sequence is TGTGCCAGCTCAAGTGGGACAAATAACTATGGCTACACCTTC.

The chain couples TRBV11-3 to TRBJ1-1, with D uncertain. Germline CDR1 is SGHNT and CDR2 is YENEEA. The V end lost 1 base, the J end lost 7 bases, and 10 bases lay between the germline ends. This CDR3 comprises 13 residues. The CDR3: CASSLGGEGEAFF. CDR3 nucleotide sequence: TGTGCCAGCAGCTTAGGTGGGGAGGGTGAAGCTTTCTTT. Supplemented by reference TRBV11-3 and TRBJ1-1, the full variable domain reads EAGVVQSPRYKIIEKKQPVAFWCNPISGHNTLYWYLQNLGQGPELLIRYENEEAVDDSQLPKDRFSAERLKGVDSTLKIQPAELGDSAVYLCASSLGGEGEAFFGQGTRLTVV.

The chain uses TRBV18 and TRBJ2-3; 8 nucleotides align to TRBD1. Germline V CDR1 and CDR2: KGHSH, LQKENI. The V segment lost 2 bases and the J segment 5 bases; nucleotides outside the gene matches: 6. The CDR3 runs 15 residues. The CDR3 DNA reads TGTGCCAGCTCACCAGCCCAGGGGGCGATAGATACGCAGTATTTT. Amino acids: CASSPAQGAIDTQYF.

The chain couples TRBV10-3 to TRBJ1-1, with 7 bases fitting TRBD1. V lost 8 bases and J lost 2; bases outside the gene matches: 17. This CDR3 has 17 amino acids. The germline V gene encodes CDR1 ENHRY and CDR2 SYGVKD. CDR3 protein: CAIASPGQPNKNTEAFF. In DNA form, the CDR3 reads TGTGCCATCGCCAGTCCGGGACAGCCGAATAAAAACACTGAAGCTTTCTTT.

The gene calls are TRBV6-5 and TRBJ1-6; D remains unclear. Germline lookup yields CDR1 MNHEY and CDR2 SVGAGI. The length of the CDR3 is 13 residues. V lost 8 bases and J lost 8, with 13 bases in between. CDR3 nucleotide sequence: TGTGCCAGCGGAGGGAGGGAGCATTCACCCCTCCACTTT. This sequence encodes CASGGREHSPLHF.

The chain recombines TRBV7-2 with TRBJ2-7; 9 bases map to TRBD1. V lost 4 bases to trimming and J lost 0 bases; unmatched junction nucleotides: 4. This CDR3 contains 15 residues. From germline, CDR1 is SGHTA and CDR2 FQGNSA. The CDR3 reads CASSSRDRASYEQYF. In DNA form, the CDR3 reads TGTGCCAGCAGCTCCCGGGACAGGGCCTCCTACGAGCAGTACTTC.

Here the CDR3 reads CASSPSRTSGRAEAKNIQYF. The CDR3 coding sequence is TGTGCCAGCAGTCCTAGTCGGACTAGCGGGAGGGCCGAAGCCAAAAACATTCAGTACTTC. This chain joins TRBV27 and TRBJ2-4, with 15 bases aligning to TRBD2. Germline CDR1 reads MNHEY; CDR2 reads SMNVEV (reference sequence). The CDR3 consists of 20 residues. The junction had 11 bases not matched to a gene; V was cut back by 5 bases and J by 0 bases.

V usage is TRBV29-1 and J usage is TRBJ1-3, with D uncertain. V was cut by 6 bases and J by 2 bases, with 11 bases left in between. CDR1 and CDR2 (germline): SQVTM, ANQGSEA. This CDR3 has 13 residues. DNA of the CDR3: TGCAGCGTGGCCGTCAACACTGGAAACACCATATATTTT. Translating gives CSVAVNTGNTIYF.

V gene TRBV6-2 or TRBV6-3 combines with J gene TRBJ2-2; the match to TRBD2 covers 7 bases. V lost 4 bases to trimming and J lost 4 bases; unmatched junction nucleotides: 6. The CDR3 sequence is 15 residues long. Germline V gene data show CDR1 as MNHEY and CDR2 as SVGEGT. The CDR3: CASSSAGVSTGELFF. CDR3 coding DNA: TGTGCCAGCAGTTCCGCGGGAGTGAGCACCGGGGAGCTGTTTTTT.

This clone showed up just a few times. CDR3 in DNA: TGTGCCAGCAGCGTAGCAGGAGGGTCAAATCAGCCCCAGCATTTT. It yields the protein CASSVAGGSNQPQHF. This chain joins TRBV9 and TRBJ1-5; D not certain. Germline CDR1 SGDLS, CDR2 YYNGEE. The length of the CDR3 is 15 residues. V shed 0 bases and J shed 4 bases, with 11 bases lying between them.

CDR3 DNA sequence: TGTGCCATCACCGGGAGTGCCAATTACAATGAGCAGTTCTTC. Translated, it gives CAITGSANYNEQFF. V usage is TRBV10-3 and J usage is TRBJ2-1; D may be TRBD2 (6 bases). Per the germline V gene, CDR1 is ENHRY and CDR2 is SYGVKD. The CDR3 totals 14 residues. Between the trimmed V and J ends, which lost 7 bases and 4 bases, there was a span of 14 bases.

The genes are TRBV28 and TRBJ2-3; 10 nucleotides align to TRBD1. V lost 2 bases and J lost 9; bases outside the gene matches: 5. Germline CDR1 MDHEN, CDR2 SYDVKM. The length of the CDR3 is 14 residues. The CDR3 loop is CASSLRQGAGTQYF. In DNA form, the CDR3 reads TGTGCCAGCAGTTTACGACAGGGGGCGGGAACGCAGTATTTT.

This clone was counted many times. V and J are TRBV7-9 and TRBJ1-6; 12 positions match TRBD1. V dropped 4 bases and J dropped 3; count of bases not matched to a gene: 4. Germline V lookup: CDR1 SEHNR, CDR2 FQNEAQ (reference sequence). The CDR3 runs 17 residues. As DNA, the CDR3 is TGTGCCAGCAGCTCGGGACAGGGGGCGATCTATAATTCACCCCTCCACTTT. This codes for CASSSGQGAIYNSPLHF.